The next 20 T cell receptor beta chains were all read from a single sample in a study of shared clonotypes between healthy human individuals. Only in-frame clones appear in the TCRdb table, and some are missing; sequencing was by immunoSEQ multiplex PCR. The repertoire holds some 2.4 million clones, with 93% as singletons. Sequencing input: naive CD4+ T cells from PBMCs. Subset meaning: CD45RA+ positively selected. The receptors originated from a young man in good health. Some clones in this sample may be carry-over from other donors' samples.

The rearrangement links TRBV27 to TRBJ2-1, with TRBD1 matching over 10 bases. Germline V gene sequence: CDR1 MNHEY, CDR2 SMNVEV (reference sequence). V shed 5 bases and J 5 bases; nucleotides not matched to a gene: 6. CDR3 size: 15 residues. CDR3 region: CASSIPGQGNNEQFF. DNA of the CDR3: TGTGCCAGCAGTATCCCGGGACAGGGGAACAATGAGCAGTTCTTC.

The V call is TRBV5-1, the J call TRBJ2-7, with a possible D match to TRBD2 (7 bases). V was clipped by 5 bases and J by 2 bases, with 14 bases between them. The CDR3 spans 14 residues. The germline gives CDR1 SGHRS, CDR2 YFSETQ. The CDR3 coding sequence is TGCGCCAGCAGTGGGGGGGGCTCACCCTACGAGCAGTACTTC. Translating it yields CASSGGGSPYEQYF. The full variable domain, in which reference TRBV5-1 and TRBJ2-7 provide the parts outside the CDR3, is KAGVTQTPRYLIKTRGQQVTLSCSPISGHRSVSWYQQTPGQGLQFLFEYFSETQRNKGNFPGRFSGRQFSNSRSEMNVSTLELGDSALYLCASSGGGSPYEQYFGPGTRLTVT.

This clone was counted a few times. V is TRBV14 and J is TRBJ1-2; D is unclear. The V end lost 0 bases, the J end lost 8 bases, and 16 bases lay between the germline ends. The germline gives CDR1 SGHDN, CDR2 FVKESK. This CDR3 region has 15 residues. CDR3 region: CASSQDGPARGGYTF. The CDR3, as DNA: TGTGCCAGCAGCCAAGATGGGCCAGCTCGGGGAGGCTACACCTTC.

This chain uses TRBV9 with TRBJ1-1; possibly TRBD1 for D (5 bases). The CDR3 is 16 amino acids. V shed 4 bases and J shed 0 bases, with 16 bases lying between them. CDR1 and CDR2 from the germline V gene are SGDLS and YYNGEE. The CDR3 sequence: CASSTGQGRMNTEAFF. CDR3 nucleotides: TGTGCCAGCAGCACCGGGCAGGGACGAATGAACACTGAAGCTTTCTTT.

The CDR3 protein is CASGGSFGANVLTF. The CDR3 DNA follows: TGTGCCAGCGGAGGTTCCTTTGGGGCCAACGTCCTGACTTTC. The rearrangement uses TRBV6-5 and TRBJ2-6; possibly TRBD2 for D (5 bases). V was trimmed by 8 bases and J by 3 bases, leaving 11 bases between them. This CDR3 comprises 14 residues. From germline, CDR1 is MNHEY and CDR2 SVGAGI.

The rearrangement links TRBV14 to TRBJ2-3; possibly TRBD2 for D (6 bases). The germline V gene has CDR1 SGHDN and CDR2 FVKESK. The CDR3 has 15 residues. V lost 4 bases, J lost 1 base, and 12 bases lay in between. The CDR3 region has the DNA TGTGCCAGCAGCCTTATTAGCGGTGGCACAGATACGCAGTATTTT. It yields the protein CASSLISGGTDTQYF.

V and J are TRBV7-2 and TRBJ2-1; TRBD2 aligns across 7 bases. The ends lost 5 bases at V and 10 bases at J; junction bases unmatched: 11. The CDR3 consists of 14 residues. Germline lookup yields CDR1 SGHTA and CDR2 FQGNSA. CDR3 nucleotide sequence: TGTGCCAGCAGCACACGGGACTACTCCCAGGAGCAGTTCTTC. This codes for CASSTRDYSQEQFF.

CDR3 DNA sequence: TGTGCCATCAGTGGTTCATCAGGGTCCGGGGAGCTGTTTTTT. Its translation is CAISGSSGSGELFF. The rearrangement links TRBV10-3 to TRBJ2-2; D is perhaps TRBD1 (5 bases). The CDR3 has 14 amino acids. Germline loops: CDR1 ENHRY, CDR2 SYGVKD. Trimming shortened V by 4 bases and J by 6 bases, and 12 bases separated the two germline ends.

The chain links TRBV7-9 to TRBJ2-1, with D perhaps matching TRBD1 or TRBD2 (7 bases each). Trimming left V 3 bases short and J 9 bases short, with 21 bases between. Per the germline V gene, CDR1 is SEHNR and CDR2 is FQNEAQ (reference sequence). The length of the CDR3 is 16 residues. The CDR3 DNA sequence: TGTGCCAGCAGCTTCAACAGGGGAGTAGCGGGTCCTGAGCAGTTCTTC. This codes for CASSFNRGVAGPEQFF.

This chain uses TRBV19 with TRBJ1-4, with 7 bases matching TRBD1. The CDR3 has 16 residues. Trimming removed 6 bases from V and 3 bases from J; junction bases left unmatched: 10. Germline V gene lookup returns CDR1 LNHDA and CDR2 SQIVND (reference sequence). The DNA of the CDR3 is TGTGCCAGTAGCAGCGGACAGGTCGTCGCTAATGAAAAACTGTTTTTT. Its translation is CASSSGQVVANEKLFF.

The chain links TRBV7-2 to TRBJ1-5; D is undetermined. Germline V gives CDR1 SGHTA, CDR2 FQGNSA. The CDR3 loop spans 16 amino acids. V dropped 1 base and J dropped 0 bases, with 10 bases sitting between them. For the CDR3, the DNA is TGTGCCAGCAGCTTAGACGGACCTTATAGCAATCAGCCCCAGCATTTT. This gives the protein CASSLDGPYSNQPQHF.

Regarding this clone: Other DNA sequences in this specimen translate into the identical CDR3. The rearrangement uses TRBV6-5 and TRBJ1-2, with D possibly matching TRBD1 (5 bases). The CDR3 is 12 amino acids. CDR1 is MNHEY and CDR2 is SVGAGI in the germline V gene. Trimming left V 7 bases short and J 2 bases short, with 8 bases between. The CDR3 loop reads CASTRGNYGYTF. In DNA form, the CDR3 reads TGTGCCAGCACCCGGGGGAACTATGGCTACACCTTC.

This chain joins TRBV19 and TRBJ1-1; perhaps TRBD1 as D (6 bases). Germline CDR1 and CDR2: LNHDA and SQIVND (reference sequence). Trimming stripped 4 bases from V and 4 bases from J, with 25 bases between. This CDR3 region has 18 residues. CDR3 nucleotide sequence: TGTGCCAGTAGTAGAAAGGTGACAGGCCTACCTGGGTTCACTGAAGCTTTCTTT. As protein: CASSRKVTGLPGFTEAFF.

The chain uses TRBV5-6 and TRBJ2-6; 7 nucleotides match TRBD1. With V trimmed by 4 bases and J by 4 bases, 8 bases remained unmatched. Per germline, CDR1 SGHDT and CDR2 YYEEEE. The length of the CDR3 is 16 residues. The DNA for the CDR3 is TGTGCCAGCAGCCTGGGACAGATCACCGGGGCCAACGTCCTGACTTTC. The encoded protein is CASSLGQITGANVLTF.

The V gene is TRBV10-1, the J gene TRBJ2-7; D uncertain. Germline CDR1 WNHNN, CDR2 SYGVQD (reference sequence). This CDR3 has 9 amino acids. Between the trimmed V and J ends, which lost 7 bases and 2 bases, there was a span of 0 bases. CDR3 DNA: TGCGCCAGCACCTACGAGCAGTACTTC. Translation gives CASTYEQYF.

The chain couples TRBV6-6 to TRBJ1-1; D is unresolved. V was shortened by 8 bases and J by 1 base, with 11 bases between the two germline ends. This CDR3 is built from 13 residues. Per the germline V gene, CDR1 is MNHNY and CDR2 is SVGAGI (reference sequence). The CDR3 protein is CASRDFPNTEAFF. The CDR3, as DNA: TGTGCCAGCCGTGACTTCCCGAACACTGAAGCTTTCTTT.

This clone was observed a few times. The chain uses TRBV7-3 and TRBJ1-5; D unresolved. The CDR3 has 13 residues. Germline V CDR1 and CDR2: SGHTA, FQGTGA. With 2 bases removed from V and 4 bases from J, the gap between germline ends came to 6 bases. The CDR3 loop reads CASSLGENQPQHF. The CDR3 region has the DNA TGTGCCAGCAGCTTAGGGGAGAATCAGCCCCAGCATTTT.

In regard to this clone: In the same sample, other DNA sequences code for this CDR3. This sequence joins TRBV5-4 and TRBJ2-3, with unresolved D. Germline V gives CDR1 SGHNT, CDR2 YYREEE (reference sequence). The CDR3 extends over 14 amino acids. V was shortened by 3 bases and J by 0 bases, with 8 bases between the two germline ends. The CDR3 is CASSSPTSTDTQYF. The CDR3 DNA reads TGTGCCAGCAGCTCCCCGACTAGCACAGATACGCAGTATTTT.

The V and J genes are TRBV5-5 and TRBJ1-5; TRBD1 matches at 7 bases. Losses at the gene ends were 3 bases for V and 0 bases for J; bases not matched to a gene: 12. The CDR3 spans 18 residues. Per germline, CDR1 SGHKS and CDR2 YYEKEE (reference sequence). The CDR3 DNA sequence: TGTGCCAGCAGCTCGATACCGGGACAGACTTATAGCAATCAGCCCCAGCATTTT. This sequence encodes CASSSIPGQTYSNQPQHF.

This clone showed up just once. The chain carries TRBV6-5 and TRBJ2-6; the D gene could be TRBD1 or TRBD2 (5 bases each). Germline V gives CDR1 MNHEY, CDR2 SVGAGI. The CDR3 sequence is 14 residues long. V lost 5 bases, J lost 1 base, and 6 bases lay in between. This CDR3 reads CASSEGSGANVLTF. CDR3 nucleotides: TGTGCCAGCAGTGAGGGGTCTGGGGCCAACGTCCTGACTTTC.